This T cell receptor beta chain was sequenced during a study of T cell changes during pregnancy in multiple sclerosis. The CDR3 covers 13 residues. The germline gives CDR1 MNHEY, CDR2 SMNVEV (reference sequence). V lost 3 bases and J lost 2, with 7 bases in between. The sample holds one count of this clone. Produced via immunoSEQ multiplex PCR; TCRdb's table is partial and in-frame only. The data contain 90,000 to 100,000 clones, 92% of them singletons. The sample was peripheral blood, taken after pregnancy. The chain links TRBV27 to TRBJ1-2; D not resolved. The receptor was derived from a female donor in good health, enrolled as a control in a pregnancy study. The chain's CDR3 is CASSLSRNYGYTF. The CDR3 DNA is TGTGCCAGCAGTTTGTCCAGGAACTATGGCTACACCTTC.